The TCR beta chain described here comes from a study of early T cells in non-severe SARS-CoV-2 infection. Study details: Chains were not paired, and sequencing was done on bulk RNA from unsorted whole blood.

With 6 bases removed from V and 2 bases from J, the gap between germline ends came to 15 bases. CDR1 and CDR2 (germline): KGHDR, SFDVKD. The CDR3 covers 16 residues. This clonotype was seen at least ten times. Its specificity is unknown. Individually, cDNA molecules had unique molecular identifiers attached to them. TCRdb re-derived calls from the 5' RACE reads in MiXCR, one entry per CDR3 protein. Of about 50,000 distinct CDR3 sequences in the sample, approximately 8.5% were seen once. Points from the study as a whole: CD4 and private specificities were missed by VDJdb matching, which favored anti-spike CD8 responses.

The TCR originated in an adult who was a healthcare worker with PCR-confirmed SARS-CoV-2 infection or an uninfected control (not recorded which). The chain employs TRBV24-1 and TRBJ2-2; tentative D call: TRBD2 (6 bases). The sequencing input was whole blood. The CDR3 protein is CATSSPRGLNTGELFF. CDR3 DNA: TGTGCCACCAGTAGTCCAAGGGGACTCAACACCGGGGAGCTGTTTTTT.